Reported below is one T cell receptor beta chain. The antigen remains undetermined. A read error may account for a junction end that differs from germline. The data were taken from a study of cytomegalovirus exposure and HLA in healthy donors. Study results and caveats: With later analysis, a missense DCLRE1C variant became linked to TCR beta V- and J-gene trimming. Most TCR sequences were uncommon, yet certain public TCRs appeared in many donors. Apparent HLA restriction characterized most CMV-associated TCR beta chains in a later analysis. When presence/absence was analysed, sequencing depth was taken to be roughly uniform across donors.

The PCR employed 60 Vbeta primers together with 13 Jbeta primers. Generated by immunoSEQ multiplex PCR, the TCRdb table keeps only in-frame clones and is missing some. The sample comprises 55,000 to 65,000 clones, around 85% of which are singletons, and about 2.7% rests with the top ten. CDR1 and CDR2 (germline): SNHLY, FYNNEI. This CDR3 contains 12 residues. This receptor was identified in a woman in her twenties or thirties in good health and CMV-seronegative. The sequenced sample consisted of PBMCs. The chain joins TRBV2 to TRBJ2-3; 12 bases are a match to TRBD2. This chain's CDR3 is CASRLLAGGVHF. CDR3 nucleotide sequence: TGTGCCAGCAGGCTTCTAGCGGGAGGGGTGCATTTT.